The rows below give T cell receptor beta chains drawn from one sample of a study of response to subunit inactivated influenza vaccine. TCRdb reprocessed the RT-PCR reads via MiXCR and lists one record per CDR3 protein. The table records 650,000 to 800,000 distinct CDR3 sequences, over 11% of them present only once. The sample consisted of PBMCs from blood, taken 14 to 15 days before vaccination. All receptors come from a man in his fifties or sixties who received an inactivated influenza vaccine. The CDR3 runs from the conserved cysteine through the conserved F or W. The D gene is left open where the match is weak. Not every row has a clone size; where given, it reads once, few, many or a size class.

.,few,TRBJ2-7,TRBV3-1,CASSQDPGSSYEQYF,TGTGCCAGCAGCCAAGATCCGGGGTCCTCCTACGAGCAGTACTTC
TRBD2,few,TRBJ2-1,TRBV5-1,CASSVPTSGDYNEQFF,TGCGCCAGCAGCGTCCCCACTAGCGGGGATTACAATGAGCAGTTCTTC
TRBD1,.,TRBJ2-5,TRBV7-8,CASSNRGLETQYF,TGTGCCAGCAGCAACAGGGGGCTTGAGACCCAGTACTTC
TRBD1,many,TRBJ2-2,TRBV12-3/TRBV12-4,CASRVGQGAAGELFF,TGTGCCAGCAGGGTGGGACAGGGGGCGGCCGGGGAGCTGTTTTTT
TRBD2,.,TRBJ2-3,TRBV2,CASSGGLAGGQSTDTQYF,TGTGCCAGCAGTGGGGGACTAGCGGGGGGGCAAAGCACAGATACGCAGTATTTT
.,few,TRBJ1-2,TRBV29-1,CSVLRDDYGYTF,TGCAGCGTGCTCCGGGACGACTATGGCTACACCTTC
.,.,TRBJ2-1,TRBV12-3/TRBV12-4,CASSPRPAFIDEQFF,TGTGCCAGCAGTCCGAGGCCGGCCTTTATCGATGAGCAGTTCTTC
TRBD2,few,TRBJ2-1,TRBV12-3/TRBV12-4,CASSPGLAGQFF,TGTGCCAGCAGTCCGGGACTAGCGGGGCAGTTCTTC
.,.,TRBJ2-1,TRBV5-1,CASSSVGEQFF,TGCGCCAGCAGCTCCGTGGGTGAGCAGTTCTTC
.,.,TRBJ2-7,TRBV7-2,CASTSADPYEQYF,TGTGCCAGCACCTCGGCAGACCCATACGAGCAGTACTTC
.,few,TRBJ2-1,TRBV7-9,CASSFDEQFF,TGTGCCAGCAGCTTCGATGAGCAGTTCTTC
.,few,TRBJ1-5,TRBV7-9,CASSLATSPYSNQPQHF,TGTGCCAGCAGCTTAGCGACATCACCCTATAGCAATCAGCCCCAGCATTTT
TRBD2,few,TRBJ2-7,TRBV6-2/TRBV6-3,CASRKGRGGPSYEQYF,TGTGCCAGCAGAAAAGGTCGGGGAGGGCCGTCCTACGAGCAGTACTTC
TRBD2,.,TRBJ2-7,TRBV12-3/TRBV12-4,CASSAKGLAGGFSYEQYF,TGTGCCAGCAGCGCGAAGGGACTAGCGGGGGGATTCTCCTACGAGCAGTACTTC
.,few,TRBJ2-7,TRBV4-2,CASSHGTIGYEQYF,TGTGCCAGCAGCCACGGGACAATCGGATACGAGCAGTACTTC
TRBD2,few,TRBJ2-1,TRBV6-2/TRBV6-3,CASTHLIRLAGGRGNEQFF,TGTGCCAGCACGCATCTAATCCGACTAGCGGGAGGGCGGGGCAATGAGCAGTTCTTC
.,few,TRBJ1-2,TRBV4-1,CASSRQASLGGYTF,TGCGCCAGCAGCCGACAGGCCTCCCTGGGTGGCTACACCTTC
.,.,TRBJ2-5,TRBV4-1,CASSQDTSPPSQETQYF,TGCGCCAGCAGCCAGGATACTTCACCACCCTCCCAAGAGACCCAGTACTTC
.,many,TRBJ2-7,TRBV7-2,CASSPDGTSSYEQYF,TGTGCCAGCAGCCCGGACGGTACAAGCTCCTACGAGCAGTACTTC
.,few,TRBJ1-3,TRBV6-2/TRBV6-3,CASRPSRNSGNTIYF,TGTGCCAGCAGACCATCCAGAAACTCTGGAAACACCATATATTTT
.,few,TRBJ1-5,TRBV3-1,CASSQGGMSNQPQHF,TGTGCCAGCAGCCAAGGGGGAATGAGCAATCAGCCCCAGCATTTT
TRBD2,few,TRBJ2-3,TRBV5-1,CASSMGLNPDTQYF,TGCGCCAGCAGCATGGGACTAAATCCCGATACGCAGTATTTT
.,many,TRBJ2-1,TRBV3-1,CASSQGRQSPFSYNEQFF,TGTGCCAGCAGCCAAGGTCGACAGTCTCCATTCTCCTACAATGAGCAGTTCTTC
TRBD1,.,TRBJ2-7,TRBV6-1,CASSEAHRDRVYF,TGTGCCAGCAGTGAAGCACACCGGGACAGGGTGTACTTC
.,few,TRBJ2-3,TRBV4-3,CASSQGKVFAGLDTQYF,TGCGCCAGCAGCCAAGGGAAGGTCTTTGCGGGGCTCGATACGCAGTATTTT
.,.,TRBJ2-1,TRBV24-1,CATSERASSYNEQFF,TGTGCCACCAGTGAACGGGCCAGCTCCTACAATGAGCAGTTCTTC
.,many,TRBJ2-1,TRBV5-1,CASSLNVAYNEQFF,TGCGCCAGCAGCTTGAACGTTGCCTACAATGAGCAGTTCTTC
TRBD1,few,TRBJ2-1,TRBV16,CASSQWGTGSSSYNEQFF,TGTGCCAGCAGCCAATGGGGGACAGGGTCGAGCTCCTACAATGAGCAGTTCTTC
TRBD2,few,TRBJ2-7,TRBV6-5,CASSYSINSGSRYEQYF,TGTGCCAGCAGTTACTCGATAAATAGCGGGAGTCGCTACGAGCAGTACTTC
.,.,TRBJ1-5,TRBV30,CAFNTGEQPQHF,TGTGCCTTCAACACGGGGGAGCAGCCCCAGCATTTT
.,.,TRBJ2-1,TRBV27,CASSLGIGGVYNEQFF,TGTGCCAGCAGCCTGGGAATTGGCGGGGTCTACAATGAGCAGTTCTTC
TRBD2,few,TRBJ2-1,TRBV6-5,CASSFRLAGNEQFF,TGTGCCAGCAGTTTTCGGCTAGCGGGCAATGAGCAGTTCTTC
TRBD1,few,TRBJ2-1,TRBV12-3/TRBV12-4,CASSWGQGAGNEQFF,TGTGCCAGCAGTTGGGGACAGGGGGCCGGCAATGAGCAGTTCTTC
TRBD1,many,TRBJ2-3,TRBV28,CASSSFYRGSTDTQYF,TGTGCCAGCAGTTCATTCTACAGGGGGTCCACAGATACGCAGTATTTT
.,.,TRBJ2-7,TRBV19,CASSTTGPRGEQYF,TGTGCCAGTAGTACGACAGGGCCCCGGGGGGAGCAGTACTTC
.,.,TRBJ2-3,TRBV2,CASSAGTRVRADTQYF,TGTGCCAGCAGCGCAGGGACACGGGTGAGGGCAGATACGCAGTATTTT
.,many,TRBJ2-3,TRBV28,CASSLKASRIDSTDTQYF,TGTGCCAGCAGTTTAAAGGCCAGTCGGATAGATAGCACAGATACGCAGTATTTT
TRBD2,few,TRBJ2-7,TRBV5-8,CASSLAVPGGEQYF,TGTGCCAGCAGCTTGGCAGTCCCGGGAGGCGAGCAGTACTTC
.,.,TRBJ1-3,TRBV12-3/TRBV12-4,CASSITSSGNTIYF,TGTGCCAGCAGTATTACGAGCTCTGGAAACACCATATATTTT
.,.,TRBJ2-7,TRBV6-4,CASSDDVTDIAYEQYF,TGTGCCAGCAGTGACGACGTTACAGATATTGCCTACGAGCAGTACTTC
.,.,TRBJ2-7,TRBV20-1,CSARDDTTYEQYF,TGCAGTGCTAGAGATGACACCACCTACGAGCAGTACTTC
.,.,TRBJ1-4,TRBV6-5,CASRTTNEKLFF,TGTGCCAGCAGAACAACTAATGAAAAACTGTTTTTT
TRBD1,few,TRBJ2-1,TRBV6-5,CASSYSGQLSSYNEQFF,TGTGCCAGCAGTTACTCGGGACAGCTGAGCTCCTACAATGAGCAGTTCTTC
.,.,TRBJ2-7,TRBV7-9,CASSLGSSPYEQYF,TGTGCCAGCAGCTTAGGCTCTTCCCCCTACGAGCAGTACTTC
.,few,TRBJ2-7,TRBV6-2/TRBV6-3,CASSYRSGKYEQYF,TGTGCCAGCAGTTACCGGTCAGGGAAGTACGAGCAGTACTTC
.,.,TRBJ2-1,TRBV12-3/TRBV12-4,CASSPRLVNEQFF,TGTGCCAGCAGTCCTCGACTAGTCAATGAGCAGTTCTTC
TRBD2,many,TRBJ2-2,TRBV28,CASSGFSGRGTGELFF,TGTGCCAGCAGCGGATTTAGCGGGAGAGGAACCGGGGAGCTGTTTTTT
TRBD2,medium-sized,TRBJ2-5,TRBV9,CASSEAGGGETQYF,TGTGCCAGCAGCGAAGCGGGGGGTGGAGAGACCCAGTACTTC
.,.,TRBJ2-3,TRBV27,CASSYNHGADTQYF,TGTGCCAGCAGTTATAACCATGGAGCCGATACGCAGTATTTT
.,few,TRBJ2-3,TRBV5-1,CASSPAVGYNTDTQYF,TGCGCCAGCAGCCCCGCAGTGGGCTACAACACAGATACGCAGTATTTT
.,few,TRBJ2-2,TRBV28,CASRHRAITGELFF,TGTGCCAGCAGGCATAGGGCAATCACCGGGGAGCTGTTTTTT